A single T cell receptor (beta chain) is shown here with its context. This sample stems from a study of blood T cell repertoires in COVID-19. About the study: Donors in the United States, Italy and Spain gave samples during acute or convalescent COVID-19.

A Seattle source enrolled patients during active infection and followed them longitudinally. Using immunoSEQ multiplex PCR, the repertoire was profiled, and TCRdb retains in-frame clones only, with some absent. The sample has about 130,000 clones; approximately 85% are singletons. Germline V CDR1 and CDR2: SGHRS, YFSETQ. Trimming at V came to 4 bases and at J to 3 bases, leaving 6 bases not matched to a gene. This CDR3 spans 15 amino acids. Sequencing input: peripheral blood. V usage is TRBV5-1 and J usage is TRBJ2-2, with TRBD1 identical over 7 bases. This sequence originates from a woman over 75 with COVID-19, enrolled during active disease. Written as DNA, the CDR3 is TGCGCCAGCAGCGACGGACAGGCATACACCGGGGAGCTGTTTTTT. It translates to CASSDGQAYTGELFF.